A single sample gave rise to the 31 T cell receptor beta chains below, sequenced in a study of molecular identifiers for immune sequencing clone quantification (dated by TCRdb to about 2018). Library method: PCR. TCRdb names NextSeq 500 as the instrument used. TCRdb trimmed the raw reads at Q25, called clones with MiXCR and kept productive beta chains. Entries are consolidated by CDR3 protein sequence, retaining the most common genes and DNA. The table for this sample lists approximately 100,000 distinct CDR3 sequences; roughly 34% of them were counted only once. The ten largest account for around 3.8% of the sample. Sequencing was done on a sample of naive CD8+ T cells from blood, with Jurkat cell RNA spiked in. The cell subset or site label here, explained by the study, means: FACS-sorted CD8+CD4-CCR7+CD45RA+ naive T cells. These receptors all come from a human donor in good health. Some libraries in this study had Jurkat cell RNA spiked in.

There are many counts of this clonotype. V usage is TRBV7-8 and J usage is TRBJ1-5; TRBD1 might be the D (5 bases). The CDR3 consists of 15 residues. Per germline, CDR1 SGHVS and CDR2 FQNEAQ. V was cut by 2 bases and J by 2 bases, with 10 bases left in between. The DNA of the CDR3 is TGTGCCAGCAGCTTAAGTGGGACCGGCAATCAGCCCCAGCATTTT. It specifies CASSLSGTGNQPQHF.

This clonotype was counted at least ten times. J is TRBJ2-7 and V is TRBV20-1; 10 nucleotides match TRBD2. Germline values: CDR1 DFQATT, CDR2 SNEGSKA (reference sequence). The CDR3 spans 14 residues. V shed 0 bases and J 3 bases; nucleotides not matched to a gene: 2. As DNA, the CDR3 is TGCAGTGCTAGAGACCTAGCGGGAGACTACGAGCAGTACTTC. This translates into CSARDLAGDYEQYF.

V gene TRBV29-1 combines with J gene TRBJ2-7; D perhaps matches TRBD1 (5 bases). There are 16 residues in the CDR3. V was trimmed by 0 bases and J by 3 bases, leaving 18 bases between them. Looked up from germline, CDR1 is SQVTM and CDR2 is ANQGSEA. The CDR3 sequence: CSVEDPLNGHRYEQYF. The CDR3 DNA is TGCAGCGTTGAAGATCCCTTAAATGGACACCGCTACGAGCAGTACTTC.

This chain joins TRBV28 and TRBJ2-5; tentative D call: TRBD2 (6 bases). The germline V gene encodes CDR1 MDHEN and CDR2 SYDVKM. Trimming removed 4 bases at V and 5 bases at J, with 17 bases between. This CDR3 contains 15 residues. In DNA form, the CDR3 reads TGTGCCAGCAGTTACCCTCCCGGGAGCGGGGAGACCCAGTACTTC. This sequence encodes CASSYPPGSGETQYF.

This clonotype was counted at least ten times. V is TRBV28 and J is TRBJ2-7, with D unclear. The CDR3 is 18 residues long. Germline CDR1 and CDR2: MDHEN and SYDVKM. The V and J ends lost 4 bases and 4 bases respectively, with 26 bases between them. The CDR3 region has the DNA TGTGCCAGCAGTTCACAATACCCCGACTCTGCTCTAGGGTACGAGCAGTACTTC. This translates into CASSSQYPDSALGYEQYF.

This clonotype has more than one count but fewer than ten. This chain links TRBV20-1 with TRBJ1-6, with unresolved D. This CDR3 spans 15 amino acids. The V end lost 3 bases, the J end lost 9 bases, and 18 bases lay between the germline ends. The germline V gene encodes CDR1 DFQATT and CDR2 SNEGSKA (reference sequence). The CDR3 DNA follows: TGCAGTGCTAGCTCTGTTCGGACGGCTATTTCACCCCTCCACTTT. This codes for CSASSVRTAISPLHF.

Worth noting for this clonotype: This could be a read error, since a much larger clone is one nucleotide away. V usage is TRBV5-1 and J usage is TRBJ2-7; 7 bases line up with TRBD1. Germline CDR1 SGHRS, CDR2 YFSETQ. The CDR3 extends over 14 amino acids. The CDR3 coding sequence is TGCACCAGCAGCTTGGAAGGGACAGCACGGGAGCAGTACTTC. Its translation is CTSSLEGTAREQYF.

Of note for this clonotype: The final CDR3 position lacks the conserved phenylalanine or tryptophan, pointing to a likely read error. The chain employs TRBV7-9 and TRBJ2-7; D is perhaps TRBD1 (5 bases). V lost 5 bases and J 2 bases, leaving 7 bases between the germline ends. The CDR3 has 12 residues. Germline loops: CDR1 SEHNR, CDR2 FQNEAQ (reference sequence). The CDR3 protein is CASSIGAYEQYY. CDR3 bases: TGTGCCAGCAGCATAGGGGCCTACGAGCAGTACTAC.

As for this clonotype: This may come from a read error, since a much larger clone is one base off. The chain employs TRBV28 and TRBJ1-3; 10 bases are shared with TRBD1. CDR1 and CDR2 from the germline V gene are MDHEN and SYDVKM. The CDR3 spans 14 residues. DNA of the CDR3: TGTGCCAGCAGTTTAGGGGACAGGGGAAGCACCATATATTTT. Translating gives CASSLGDRGSTIYF.

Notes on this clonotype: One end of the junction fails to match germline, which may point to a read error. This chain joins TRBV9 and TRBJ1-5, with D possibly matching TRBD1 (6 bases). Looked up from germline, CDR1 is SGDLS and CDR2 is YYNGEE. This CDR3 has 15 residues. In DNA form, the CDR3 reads TGTGCCAGCAGCGTGGGTGGGGGCAGCAATCGGCCCCAGCATTTT. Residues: CASSVGGGSNRPQHF. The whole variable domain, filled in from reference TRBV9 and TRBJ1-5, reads DSGVTQTPKHLITATGQRVTLRCSPRSGDLSVYWYQQSLDQGLQFLIQYYNGEERAKGNILERFSAQQFPDLHSELNLSSLELGDSALYFCASSVGGGSNRPQHFGDGTRLSIL.

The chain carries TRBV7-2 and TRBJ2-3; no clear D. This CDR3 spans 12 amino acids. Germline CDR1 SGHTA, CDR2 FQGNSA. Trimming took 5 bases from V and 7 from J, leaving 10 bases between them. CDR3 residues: CASSGPMNTQYF. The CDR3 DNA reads TGTGCCAGCAGCGGCCCAATGAATACGCAGTATTTT.

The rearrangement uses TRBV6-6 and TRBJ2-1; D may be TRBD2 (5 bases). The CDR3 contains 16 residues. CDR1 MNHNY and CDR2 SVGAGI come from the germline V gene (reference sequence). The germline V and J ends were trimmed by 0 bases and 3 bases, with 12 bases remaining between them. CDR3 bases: TGTGCCAGCAGTTACTCGATTTTAGCGAGCTACAATGAGCAGTTCTTC. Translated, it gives CASSYSILASYNEQFF.

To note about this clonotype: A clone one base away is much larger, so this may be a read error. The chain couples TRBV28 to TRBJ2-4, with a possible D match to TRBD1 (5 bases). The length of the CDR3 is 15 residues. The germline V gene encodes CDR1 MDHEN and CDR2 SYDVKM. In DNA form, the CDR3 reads TGTGCCAGCAGTCCCCCGACTGGGGCCAAAAACATTCGGTACTTC. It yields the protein CASSPPTGAKNIRYF. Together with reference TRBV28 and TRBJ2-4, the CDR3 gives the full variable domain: DVKVTQSSRYLVKRTGEKVFLECVQDMDHENMFWYRQDPGLGLRLIYFSYDVKMKEKGDIPEGYSVSREKKERFSLILESASTNQTSMYLCASSPPTGAKNIRYFGAGTRLSVL.

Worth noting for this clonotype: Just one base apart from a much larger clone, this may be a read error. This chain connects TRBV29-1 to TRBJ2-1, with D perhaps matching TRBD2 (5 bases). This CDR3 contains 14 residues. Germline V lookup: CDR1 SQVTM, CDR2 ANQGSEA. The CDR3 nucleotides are TGCAGAGTTGTCCCGGGAAACGGGTACAATGAGCAGTTCTTC. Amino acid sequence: CRVVPGNGYNEQFF.

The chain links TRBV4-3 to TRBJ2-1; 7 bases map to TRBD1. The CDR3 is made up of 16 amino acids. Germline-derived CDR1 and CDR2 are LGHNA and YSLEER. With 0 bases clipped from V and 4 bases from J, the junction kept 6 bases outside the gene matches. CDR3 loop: CASSQDATGIYNEQFF. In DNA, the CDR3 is TGCGCCAGCAGCCAAGATGCGACAGGGATTTACAATGAGCAGTTCTTC.

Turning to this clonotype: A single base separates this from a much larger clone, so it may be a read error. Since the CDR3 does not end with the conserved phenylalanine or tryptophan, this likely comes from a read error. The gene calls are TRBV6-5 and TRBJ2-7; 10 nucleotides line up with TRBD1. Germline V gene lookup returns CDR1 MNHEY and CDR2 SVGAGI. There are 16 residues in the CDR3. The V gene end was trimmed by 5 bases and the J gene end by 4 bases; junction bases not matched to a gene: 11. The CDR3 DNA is TGTGCCAGCAGTGCACACCAGGGACAGGGGAATTACGAGCAGTACATC. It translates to CASSAHQGQGNYEQYI.

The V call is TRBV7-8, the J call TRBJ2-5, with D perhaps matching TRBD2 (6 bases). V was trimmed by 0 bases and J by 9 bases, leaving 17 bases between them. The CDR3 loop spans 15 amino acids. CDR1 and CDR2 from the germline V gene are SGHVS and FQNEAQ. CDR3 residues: CASSLAWGGGEPQYF. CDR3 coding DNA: TGTGCCAGCAGCTTAGCGTGGGGAGGCGGGGAGCCCCAGTACTTC.

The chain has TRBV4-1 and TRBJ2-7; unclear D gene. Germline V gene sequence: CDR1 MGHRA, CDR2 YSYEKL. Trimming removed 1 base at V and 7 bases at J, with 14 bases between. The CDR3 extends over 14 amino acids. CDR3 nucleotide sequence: TGCGCCAGCAGCCAAGTGAGACTCATGGGGGAGCAGTACTTC. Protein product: CASSQVRLMGEQYF.

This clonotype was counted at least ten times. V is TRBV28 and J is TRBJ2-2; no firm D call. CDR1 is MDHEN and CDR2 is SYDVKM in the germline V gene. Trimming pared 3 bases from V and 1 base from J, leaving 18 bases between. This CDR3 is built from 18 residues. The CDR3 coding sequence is TGTGCCAGCAGTTTTACGGAAAGACACATTAAGAACACCGGGGAGCTGTTTTTT. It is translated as CASSFTERHIKNTGELFF.

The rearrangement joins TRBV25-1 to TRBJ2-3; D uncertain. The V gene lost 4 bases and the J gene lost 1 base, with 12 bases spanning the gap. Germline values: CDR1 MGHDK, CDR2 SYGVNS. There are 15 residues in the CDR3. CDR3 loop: CASSGVGVRTDTQYF. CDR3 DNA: TGTGCCAGCAGTGGAGTCGGCGTTCGCACAGATACGCAGTATTTT.

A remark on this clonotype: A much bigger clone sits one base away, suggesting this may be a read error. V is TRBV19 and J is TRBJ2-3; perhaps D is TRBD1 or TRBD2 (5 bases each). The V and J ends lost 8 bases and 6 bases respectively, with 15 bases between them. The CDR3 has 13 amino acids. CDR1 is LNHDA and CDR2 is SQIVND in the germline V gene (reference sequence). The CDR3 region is CASCPGTWDTQYF. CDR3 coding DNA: TGTGCCAGTTGTCCCGGGACCTGGGATACGCAGTATTTT.

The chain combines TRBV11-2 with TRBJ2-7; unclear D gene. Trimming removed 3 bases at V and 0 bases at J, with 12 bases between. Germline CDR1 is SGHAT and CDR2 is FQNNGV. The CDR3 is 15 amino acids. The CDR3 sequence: CASSLTTAPSYEQYF. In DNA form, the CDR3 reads TGTGCCAGCAGCTTGACAACAGCTCCCTCCTACGAGCAGTACTTC.

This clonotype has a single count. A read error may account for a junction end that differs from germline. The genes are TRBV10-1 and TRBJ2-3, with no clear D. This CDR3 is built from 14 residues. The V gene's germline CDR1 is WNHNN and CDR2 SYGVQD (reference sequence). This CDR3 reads CASSESRFTATQYF. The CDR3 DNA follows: TGCGCCAGCAGTGAGTCGCGATTCACAGCTACGCAGTATTTT.

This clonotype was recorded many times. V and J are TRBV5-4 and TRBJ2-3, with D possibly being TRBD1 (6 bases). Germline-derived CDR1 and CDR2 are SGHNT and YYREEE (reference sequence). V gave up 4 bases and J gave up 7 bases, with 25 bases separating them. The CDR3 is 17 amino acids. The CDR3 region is CASSIETGPSPGNTQYF. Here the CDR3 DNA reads TGTGCCAGCAGCATAGAGACAGGCCCCTCTCCAGGGAATACGCAGTATTTT.

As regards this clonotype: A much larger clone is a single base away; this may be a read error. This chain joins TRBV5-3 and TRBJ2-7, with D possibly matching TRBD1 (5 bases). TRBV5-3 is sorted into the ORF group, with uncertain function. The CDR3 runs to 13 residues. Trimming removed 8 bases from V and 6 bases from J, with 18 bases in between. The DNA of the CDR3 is TGTGCCAGCAGCACGACAGTTTTCAGCGAGCAGTACTTC. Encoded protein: CASSTTVFSEQYF.

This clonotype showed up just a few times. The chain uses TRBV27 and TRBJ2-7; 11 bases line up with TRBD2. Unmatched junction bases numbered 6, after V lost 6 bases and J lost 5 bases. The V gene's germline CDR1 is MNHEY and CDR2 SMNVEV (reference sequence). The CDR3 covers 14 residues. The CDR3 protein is CASRIAGGPNEQYF. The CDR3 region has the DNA TGTGCCAGCAGAATAGCGGGAGGGCCTAACGAGCAGTACTTC.

In DNA form, the CDR3 reads TGTGCCAGCAGCTCAGCGGGAGGAAACTACAATGAGCAGTTCTTC. Encoded protein: CASSSAGGNYNEQFF. J is TRBJ2-1 and V is TRBV4-2; 9 nucleotides match TRBD2. This CDR3 contains 15 residues. The V segment lost 5 bases and the J segment 3 bases; nucleotides outside the gene matches: 5. From germline, CDR1 is LGHNA and CDR2 YNFKEQ.

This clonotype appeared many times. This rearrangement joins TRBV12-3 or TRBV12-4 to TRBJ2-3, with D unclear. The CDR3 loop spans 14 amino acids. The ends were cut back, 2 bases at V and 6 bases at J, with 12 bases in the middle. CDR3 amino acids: CASSLTVGMDTQYF. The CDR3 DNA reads TGTGCCAGCAGTTTAACCGTGGGGATGGATACGCAGTATTTT.

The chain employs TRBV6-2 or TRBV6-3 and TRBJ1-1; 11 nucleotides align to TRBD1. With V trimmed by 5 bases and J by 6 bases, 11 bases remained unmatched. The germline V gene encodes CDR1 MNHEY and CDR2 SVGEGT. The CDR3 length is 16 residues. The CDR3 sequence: CASSPGQGVLWAEAFF. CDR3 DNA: TGTGCCAGCAGTCCGGGACAGGGGGTTTTGTGGGCTGAAGCTTTCTTT.

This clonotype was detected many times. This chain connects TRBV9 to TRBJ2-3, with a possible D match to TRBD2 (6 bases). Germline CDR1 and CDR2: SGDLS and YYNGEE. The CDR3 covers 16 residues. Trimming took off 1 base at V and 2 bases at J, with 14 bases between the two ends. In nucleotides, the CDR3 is TGTGCCAGCAGCGTAAGGGGAGCGGGCTTCACAGATACGCAGTATTTT. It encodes CASSVRGAGFTDTQYF.

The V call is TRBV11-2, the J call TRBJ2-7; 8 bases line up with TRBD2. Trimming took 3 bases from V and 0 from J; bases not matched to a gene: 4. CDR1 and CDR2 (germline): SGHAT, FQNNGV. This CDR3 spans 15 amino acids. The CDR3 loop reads CASSFGLAFSYEQYF. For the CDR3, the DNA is TGTGCCAGCAGCTTCGGACTAGCTTTCTCCTACGAGCAGTACTTC.